Below, 30 T cell receptor beta chains from the same sample are listed, as sequenced in a study of blood T cell repertoires in COVID-19. Data came from immunoSEQ multiplex PCR; TCRdb stores just in-frame clones and leaves some out. The sample has 200,000 to 250,000 clones; roughly four fifths are singletons. What was sequenced was peripheral blood. Receptor source: a woman aged 18-30 years with acute or convalescent COVID-19.

V gene TRBV30 combines with J gene TRBJ1-2; tentative D call: TRBD1 (6 bases). Trimming removed 4 bases from V and 4 bases from J, with 13 bases in between. Germline loops: CDR1 GTSNPN, CDR2 SVGIG (reference sequence). The CDR3 is 13 amino acids. CDR3 in DNA: TGTGCCTGGAAACAGGGACCGATCTATGGCTACACCTTC. It yields the protein CAWKQGPIYGYTF.

The chain has TRBV6-2 or TRBV6-3 and TRBJ2-5; 7 bases align to TRBD2. The junction had 11 bases not matched to a gene; V was cut back by 2 bases and J by 5 bases. Per the germline V gene, CDR1 is MNHEY and CDR2 is SVGEGT. This CDR3 is 16 amino acids long. CDR3 DNA: TGTGCCAGCAGTTACGCCCGGGGCGGGGGTCCGGAGACCCAGTACTTC. Translating it yields CASSYARGGGPETQYF.

This clone came up a few times. The J gene is TRBJ2-7, the V gene TRBV7-9; TRBD2 aligns across 12 bases. The V gene's germline CDR1 is SEHNR and CDR2 FQNEAQ (reference sequence). There are 15 residues in the CDR3. The junction had 7 bases not matched to a gene; V was cut back by 5 bases and J by 5 bases. The CDR3 sequence is CASSLWTSGNDEQYF. CDR3 nucleotides: TGTGCCAGCAGCCTATGGACTAGCGGGAACGACGAGCAGTACTTC.

The gene calls are TRBV7-9 and TRBJ2-3; D is undetermined. Germline lookup yields CDR1 SEHNR and CDR2 FQNEAQ (reference sequence). This CDR3 has 13 amino acids. Trimming pared 1 base from V and 2 bases from J, leaving 4 bases between. Here the CDR3 reads CASSLGYTDTQYF. The CDR3, as DNA: TGTGCCAGCAGCTTAGGCTACACAGATACGCAGTATTTT.

The genes are TRBV2 and TRBJ2-2; 7 nucleotides line up with TRBD1. J was trimmed by 4 bases and V by 6 bases; bases with no gene match: 8. This CDR3 is 15 amino acids long. Germline V gene sequence: CDR1 SNHLY, CDR2 FYNNEI. The CDR3 DNA sequence: TGTGCCAGCAGCGTGAGGGACAGAGTCACCGGGGAGCTGTTTTTT. Protein sequence: CASSVRDRVTGELFF.

The chain employs TRBV5-1 and TRBJ2-5; 8 nucleotides line up with TRBD2. The CDR3 totals 15 residues. With V trimmed by 0 bases and J by 5 bases, 6 bases remained unmatched. The germline V gene has CDR1 SGHRS and CDR2 YFSETQ. The CDR3 DNA reads as TGCGCCAGCAGCTTGGCACCGGGAGGGCTGGAGACCCAGTACTTC. This gives the protein CASSLAPGGLETQYF.

The rearrangement links TRBV4-3 to TRBJ1-2; a possible D gene is TRBD1 (5 bases). The CDR3 covers 16 residues. Trimming shortened V by 1 base and J by 3 bases, and 15 bases separated the two germline ends. Germline-derived CDR1 and CDR2 are LGHNA and YSLEER. This CDR3 reads CASSQVDRPPYYGYTF. For the CDR3, the DNA is TGCGCCAGCAGCCAAGTCGACAGACCACCCTACTATGGCTACACCTTC.

V gene TRBV19 combines with J gene TRBJ1-2; D ambiguous. Germline values: CDR1 LNHDA, CDR2 SQIVND (reference sequence). This CDR3 comprises 13 residues. V lost 8 bases and J 6 bases, leaving 16 bases between the germline ends. The CDR3 spells CASEPGVGNGYTF. The DNA of the CDR3 is TGTGCCAGTGAGCCCGGGGTAGGAAATGGCTACACCTTC.

This rearrangement joins TRBV10-3 to TRBJ2-3, with 11 positions matching TRBD2. CDR1 is ENHRY and CDR2 is SYGVKD in the germline V gene. The length of the CDR3 is 17 residues. Trimming took 6 bases from V and 0 from J; bases not matched to a gene: 8. CDR3 nucleotides: TGTGCCATCAGAGGGACTAGCGGAACTACTAGCACAGATACGCAGTATTTT. Encoded protein: CAIRGTSGTTSTDTQYF.

The V gene is TRBV7-9, the J gene TRBJ2-5; 15 bases are a match to TRBD2. The CDR3 length is 17 residues. V lost 4 bases to trimming and J lost 4 bases; unmatched junction nucleotides: 7. The germline V gene has CDR1 SEHNR and CDR2 FQNEAQ (reference sequence). The CDR3 sequence is CASSSAGLAGGRETQYF. The CDR3 region has the DNA TGTGCCAGCAGCTCGGCGGGACTAGCGGGAGGCAGAGAGACCCAGTACTTC.

The rearrangement joins TRBV10-3 to TRBJ2-3, with D tentatively TRBD2 (5 bases). V lost 0 bases, J lost 2 bases, and 9 bases lay in between. The length of the CDR3 is 15 residues. Germline assignment: CDR1 ENHRY and CDR2 SYGVKD. The CDR3 is CAISESGADTDTQYF. In DNA, the CDR3 is TGTGCCATCAGTGAGTCGGGAGCGGACACAGATACGCAGTATTTT.

The chain uses TRBV23-1 and TRBJ1-1; TRBD1 is a possible D gene (6 bases). TRBV23-1 is recorded as an ORF, its role being uncertain. CDR3 length equals 14 residues. Trimming took off 3 bases at V and 7 bases at J, with 15 bases between the two ends. CDR3 amino acids: CASSHNRDTNEAFF. CDR3 nucleotides: TGCGCCAGCAGTCACAACCGGGACACCAATGAAGCTTTCTTT.

This sequence joins TRBV19 and TRBJ1-6; 12 bases line up with TRBD1. CDR1 and CDR2 from the germline V gene are LNHDA and SQIVND (reference sequence). V was pared by 7 bases and J by 10 bases, with 11 bases of the junction left unmatched. The CDR3 sequence is 16 residues long. The CDR3 protein is CASTRGDRGRNSPLHF. The CDR3 region has the DNA TGTGCCAGTACCCGGGGGGACAGGGGGCGGAACTCACCCCTCCACTTT.

This clone was seen ten or more times. The chain employs TRBV6-8 and TRBJ2-7; 10 nucleotides line up with TRBD1. The junction had 8 bases not matched to a gene; V was cut back by 9 bases and J by 3 bases. Germline assignment: CDR1 MNHGY and CDR2 SAAAGT. CDR3 length: 14 amino acids. The CDR3 spells CARPTGTGVYEQYF. CDR3 sequence (DNA): TGTGCCAGACCGACCGGGACAGGGGTCTACGAGCAGTACTTC.

The J gene is TRBJ2-7, the V gene TRBV29-1; possible D gene TRBD2, 6 bases. V was shortened by 4 bases and J by 3 bases, with 10 bases between the two germline ends. Germline V gives CDR1 SQVTM, CDR2 ANQGSEA. CDR3 length: 12 amino acids. CDR3 DNA sequence: TGCAGCGTTGTGGGTAGCGGCTACGAGCAGTACTTC. The encoded protein is CSVVGSGYEQYF.

This rearrangement joins TRBV6-6 to TRBJ2-4, with 8 bases fitting TRBD2. The CDR3 is 14 residues long. The germline V gene encodes CDR1 MNHNY and CDR2 SVGAGI (reference sequence). The junction had 4 bases not matched to a gene; V was cut back by 6 bases and J by 3 bases. The CDR3 DNA sequence: TGTGCCAGCAGGGCGGGGGGCGTCAAAAACATTCAGTACTTC. Protein: CASRAGGVKNIQYF.

This chain connects TRBV18 to TRBJ2-2; D is ambiguous. This CDR3 contains 14 residues. Between the trimmed V and J ends, which lost 2 bases and 7 bases, there was a span of 11 bases. Germline values: CDR1 KGHSH, CDR2 LQKENI. The DNA for the CDR3 is TGTGCCAGCTCACCAGTGGCTACGGGCGGGGAGCTGTTTTTT. This encodes CASSPVATGGELFF.

CDR3 region: CASSLWPSYEQYF. For the CDR3, the DNA is TGTGCCAGCAGCTTATGGCCCTCCTACGAGCAGTACTTC. The chain links TRBV13 to TRBJ2-7, with D uncertain. The CDR3 contains 13 residues. Between the trimmed V and J ends, which lost 2 bases and 0 bases, there was a span of 5 bases. Germline assignment: CDR1 PRHDT and CDR2 FYEKMQ (reference sequence). Full variable domain (rest looked up from reference TRBV13 and TRBJ2-7): AAGVIQSPRHLIKEKRETATLKCYPIPRHDTVYWYQQGPGQDPQFLISFYEKMQSDKGSIPDRFSAQQFSDYHSELNMSSLELGDSALYFCASSLWPSYEQYFGPGTRLTVT.

The chain joins TRBV19 to TRBJ1-3; a possible D gene is TRBD1 (6 bases). Germline V gene data show CDR1 as LNHDA and CDR2 as SQIVND (reference sequence). V was pared by 2 bases and J by 0 bases, with 8 bases between. The CDR3 runs to 15 residues. The CDR3 loop is CASSILQGSGNTIYF. CDR3 DNA: TGTGCCAGTAGTATACTACAGGGCTCTGGAAACACCATATATTTT.

This chain connects TRBV30 to TRBJ2-5, with 10 bases matching TRBD2. J was trimmed by 4 bases and V by 4 bases; bases with no gene match: 9. Germline-derived CDR1 and CDR2 are GTSNPN and SVGIG (reference sequence). This CDR3 comprises 15 residues. The CDR3 coding sequence is TGTGCCTGGATGGGAGCGGGAGGGCCCCCAGAGACCCAGTACTTC. Protein sequence: CAWMGAGGPPETQYF. Based on the CDR3 plus reference TRBV30 and TRBJ2-5, the full variable domain is SQTIHQWPATLVQPVGSPLSLECTVEGTSNPNLYWYRQAAGRGLQLLFYSVGIGQISSEVPQNLSASRPQDRQFILSSKKLLLSDSGFYLCAWMGAGGPPETQYFGPGTRLLVL.

V gene TRBV27 combines with J gene TRBJ2-3; D might be TRBD1 (6 bases). The CDR3 sequence is 14 residues long. The germline gives CDR1 MNHEY, CDR2 SMNVEV (reference sequence). Trimming took 6 bases from V and 3 from J, leaving 13 bases between them. CDR3 loop: CASREHQGTDTQYF. CDR3 nucleotide sequence: TGTGCCAGCAGAGAACACCAGGGGACAGATACGCAGTATTTT.

In its sample, this clone was seen a few times. The CDR3 nucleotides read TGTGCCAGCAGTAGACAGGGGGAAGTTGTCAACTATGGCTACACCTTC. This gives the protein CASSRQGEVVNYGYTF. J is TRBJ1-2 and V is TRBV2; 9 bases line up with TRBD1. The germline V gene has CDR1 SNHLY and CDR2 FYNNEI. V lost 5 bases and J lost 2; bases outside the gene matches: 9. CDR3 size: 16 residues.

V and J are TRBV7-8 and TRBJ2-5, with D unclear. Trimming removed 4 bases from V and 5 bases from J, with 11 bases in between. This CDR3 has 13 amino acids. Germline V gene sequence: CDR1 SGHVS, CDR2 FQNEAQ. The CDR3 DNA sequence: TGTGCCAGCAGCTCGCGAACTCCGGAGACCCAGTACTTC. Its translation: CASSSRTPETQYF.

The chain combines TRBV5-1 with TRBJ1-1, with a weak D call TRBD1 (6 bases). With 3 bases removed from V and 1 base from J, the gap between germline ends came to 10 bases. The CDR3 consists of 14 residues. Germline values: CDR1 SGHRS, CDR2 YFSETQ. CDR3 sequence: CASSWGQENTEAFF. CDR3 in DNA: TGCGCCAGCAGCTGGGGACAAGAGAACACTGAAGCTTTCTTT. The full variable domain, completed using reference TRBV5-1 and TRBJ1-1, is KAGVTQTPRYLIKTRGQQVTLSCSPISGHRSVSWYQQTPGQGLQFLFEYFSETQRNKGNFPGRFSGRQFSNSRSEMNVSTLELGDSALYLCASSWGQENTEAFFGQGTRLTVV.

The chain carries TRBV30 and TRBJ1-2, with TRBD1 identical over 8 bases. This CDR3 spans 13 amino acids. Per the germline V gene, CDR1 is GTSNPN and CDR2 is SVGIG (reference sequence). V was clipped by 4 bases and J by 8 bases; unmatched bases: 9. In DNA form, the CDR3 reads TGTGCCTGGACCAAATGGACAGGGCCGGGCTACACCTTC. Translating it yields CAWTKWTGPGYTF.

This sequence joins TRBV6-2 or TRBV6-3 and TRBJ1-5; 7 positions match TRBD1. Germline CDR1 MNHEY, CDR2 SVGEGT. The V and J ends lost 1 base and 7 bases, in that order; junction bases with no gene match: 13. This CDR3 has 17 amino acids. The CDR3 sequence is CASSYLLQGYGEQPQHF. In DNA form, the CDR3 reads TGTGCCAGCAGTTACTTACTACAGGGGTATGGAGAACAGCCCCAGCATTTT.

The genes are TRBV5-6 and TRBJ2-2; 7 positions match TRBD2. CDR3 size: 15 residues. The ends lost 4 bases at V and 0 bases at J; junction bases unmatched: 3. CDR1 and CDR2 (germline): SGHDT, YYEEEE. CDR3 sequence reads: CASSELASNTGELFF. For the CDR3, the DNA is TGTGCCAGCAGCGAACTAGCGTCGAACACCGGGGAGCTGTTTTTT.

This clone showed up just a few times. The rearrangement uses TRBV6-5 and TRBJ1-1; TRBD1 aligns across 8 bases. Losses at the gene ends were 6 bases for V and 4 bases for J; bases not matched to a gene: 4. This CDR3 comprises 13 residues. The germline CDR1 and CDR2 sequences are MNHEY and SVGAGI. This CDR3 is CASRATGGTEAFF. DNA of the CDR3: TGTGCCAGCAGAGCAACAGGGGGCACTGAAGCTTTCTTT.

DNA for the CDR3: TGTGCCAGCTTGGGACAGGACTACGAGCAGTACTTC. As protein: CASLGQDYEQYF. The gene calls are TRBV18 and TRBJ2-7; 8 positions agree with TRBD1. Looked up from germline, CDR1 is KGHSH and CDR2 is LQKENI. The CDR3 consists of 12 residues. J gave up 3 bases and V 7 bases, and 2 bases lay outside the gene matches.

The rearrangement links TRBV3-1 (or the pseudogene TRBV3-2) to TRBJ1-1; D gene ambiguous. The germline V and J ends were trimmed by 4 bases and 4 bases, with 10 bases remaining between them. CDR3 length: 13 residues. Germline V CDR1 and CDR2: LGHDT, YNNKEL (reference sequence). The DNA for the CDR3 is TGTGCCAGCAGCCCACGGTTTGGCACTGAAGCTTTCTTT. Its protein product is CASSPRFGTEAFF.